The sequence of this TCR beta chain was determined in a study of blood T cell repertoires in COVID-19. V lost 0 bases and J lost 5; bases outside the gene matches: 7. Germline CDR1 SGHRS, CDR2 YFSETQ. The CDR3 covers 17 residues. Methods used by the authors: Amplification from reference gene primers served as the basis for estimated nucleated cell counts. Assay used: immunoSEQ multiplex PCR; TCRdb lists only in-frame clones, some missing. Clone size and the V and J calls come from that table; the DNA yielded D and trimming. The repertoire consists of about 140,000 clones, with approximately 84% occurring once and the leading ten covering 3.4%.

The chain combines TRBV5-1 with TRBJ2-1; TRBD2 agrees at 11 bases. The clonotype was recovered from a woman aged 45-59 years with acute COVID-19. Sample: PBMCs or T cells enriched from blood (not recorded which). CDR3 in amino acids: CASSLVGGTSGDNEQFF. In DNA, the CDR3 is TGCGCCAGCAGCTTGGTAGGGGGGACTAGCGGCGACAATGAGCAGTTCTTC.